The 24 T cell receptor beta chains below were found in one sample sequenced in a study of T cells after yellow fever vaccination. TCRdb processed the 5' RACE reads anew with MiXCR; each CDR3 protein has one entry. The sample lists hundreds of thousands of distinct CDR3 sequences, approximately 13% occurring once. The sample here was CD4+ T cells sorted from PBMCs, taken 15 days after the yellow fever booster vaccination. The receptors stem from a man between 18 and 29 years old who received the YFV17D yellow fever vaccine.

This clonotype was counted a few times. The rearrangement joins TRBV7-9 to TRBJ2-2; D uncertain. CDR1 and CDR2 from the germline V gene are SEHNR and FQNEAQ (reference sequence). V was trimmed by 5 bases and J by 6 bases, leaving 13 bases between them. The CDR3 spans 14 residues. CDR3 sequence (DNA): TGTGCCAGCAGCCTACCCAGCAGGCCCGGGGAGCTGTTTTTT. This encodes CASSLPSRPGELFF. The full variable domain, rest sourced from reference TRBV7-9 and TRBJ2-2, is DTGVSQNPRHKITKRGQNVTFRCDPISEHNRLYWYRQTLGQGPEFLTYFQNEAQLEKSRLLSDRFSAERPKGSFSTLEIQRTEQGDSAMYLCASSLPSRPGELFFGEGSRLTVL.

This clonotype turned up a few times. V usage is TRBV5-1 and J usage is TRBJ2-1; 12 bases match TRBD1. The CDR3 spans 16 residues. Germline values: CDR1 SGHRS, CDR2 YFSETQ. V trimming: 7 bases; J trimming: 3 bases; junction bases outside the gene matches: 8. CDR3 region: CASRDRGRQGYNEQFF. The CDR3 coding sequence is TGCGCCAGCCGGGACAGGGGGCGGCAGGGCTACAATGAGCAGTTCTTC. Combining the CDR3 with reference TRBV5-1 and TRBJ2-1 gives the whole variable domain KAGVTQTPRYLIKTRGQQVTLSCSPISGHRSVSWYQQTPGQGLQFLFEYFSETQRNKGNFPGRFSGRQFSNSRSEMNVSTLELGDSALYLCASRDRGRQGYNEQFFGPGTRLTVL.

For this clonotype: The germline gene is not matched at one end of the junction; a read error may be the cause. V is TRBV7-9 and J is TRBJ1-3; 12 bases line up with TRBD1. The germline V gene has CDR1 SEHNR and CDR2 FQNEAQ (reference sequence). The CDR3 sequence is 16 residues long. The CDR3 DNA follows: TGTGCCTCACGCACGGGGACAGGGGGCTCTGGATACACCATATATTTT. Translating it yields CASRTGTGGSGYTIYF.

This chain connects TRBV5-1 to TRBJ1-1; a weak D match, TRBD1 (5 bases). Germline CDR1 is SGHRS and CDR2 is YFSETQ. V was trimmed by 6 bases and J by 5 bases, leaving 14 bases between them. The CDR3 spans 13 residues. The CDR3 loop is CASKIGARTEAFF. CDR3 bases: TGCGCCAGCAAAATAGGGGCGAGGACTGAAGCTTTCTTT. Together with reference TRBV5-1 and TRBJ1-1, the CDR3 gives the full variable domain: KAGVTQTPRYLIKTRGQQVTLSCSPISGHRSVSWYQQTPGQGLQFLFEYFSETQRNKGNFPGRFSGRQFSNSRSEMNVSTLELGDSALYLCASKIGARTEAFFGQGTRLTVV.

This clonotype was detected only a few times. The V gene is TRBV10-1, the J gene TRBJ1-5, with 7 bases lining up with TRBD1. Germline CDR1 reads WNHNN; CDR2 reads SYGVQD (reference sequence). Trimming at V came to 3 bases and at J to 5 bases, leaving 1 base not matched to a gene. This CDR3 contains 13 residues. The CDR3 reads CASSEGGDQPQHF. In nucleotides, the CDR3 is TGCGCCAGCAGTGAAGGGGGCGATCAGCCCCAGCATTTT.

The chain is built from TRBV6-1 and TRBJ1-2; D not certain. The CDR3 is 15 residues long. Trimming took 5 bases from V and 0 from J, leaving 13 bases between them. Germline CDR1 reads MNHNS; CDR2 reads SASEGT. This chain's CDR3 is CASSLQPTPNYGYTF. CDR3 bases: TGTGCCAGCAGTCTACAACCTACCCCTAACTATGGCTACACCTTC.

This clonotype was recorded a few times. The V call is TRBV20-1, the J call TRBJ2-1, with 8 bases fitting TRBD2. The germline gives CDR1 DFQATT, CDR2 SNEGSKA (reference sequence). The CDR3 has 14 amino acids. Trimming took 0 bases from V and 8 from J; bases not matched to a gene: 6. CDR3 nucleotides: TGCAGTGCTAGAGATGGGGCGGGGGGCGATGAGCAGTTCTTC. Translating it yields CSARDGAGGDEQFF.

The V call is TRBV20-1, the J call TRBJ1-2; D is uncertain. Germline CDR1 and CDR2: DFQATT and SNEGSKA (reference sequence). The CDR3 runs to 15 residues. Between the trimmed V and J ends, which lost 1 base and 1 base, there was a span of 13 bases. The CDR3 sequence is CSARGSRFHNYGYTF. In DNA form, the CDR3 reads TGCAGTGCTAGAGGGTCCCGGTTCCATAACTATGGCTACACCTTC.

V usage is TRBV4-3 and J usage is TRBJ2-1; 7 bases fit TRBD1. The CDR3 runs to 16 residues. V dropped 0 bases and J dropped 5; count of bases not matched to a gene: 7. Germline values: CDR1 LGHNA, CDR2 YSLEER. The CDR3 reads CASSQDYRQGDNEQFF. In nucleotides, the CDR3 is TGCGCCAGCAGCCAAGACTATCGACAGGGCGACAATGAGCAGTTCTTC.

This clonotype was observed many times. This chain connects TRBV20-1 to TRBJ2-7, with 7 bases aligning to TRBD1. The CDR3 contains 14 residues. Germline V gene data show CDR1 as DFQATT and CDR2 as SNEGSKA (reference sequence). V shed 2 bases, J shed 6 bases, and the junction held 10 bases outside the gene matches. The CDR3 loop reads CSARLGGPITEQYF. Written as DNA, the CDR3 is TGCAGTGCTAGATTAGGGGGCCCGATAACCGAGCAGTACTTC.

This clonotype was seen a few times. The chain is built from TRBV11-2 and TRBJ2-3; D perhaps matches TRBD2 (6 bases). The CDR3 covers 14 residues. Germline V lookup: CDR1 SGHAT, CDR2 FQNNGV. V lost 4 bases and J lost 2, with 10 bases in between. The CDR3 spells CASSSGSNTDTQYF. DNA for the CDR3: TGTGCCAGCAGCTCCGGGAGCAACACAGATACGCAGTATTTT. Variable domain in full (rest from reference TRBV11-2 and TRBJ2-3): EAGVAQSPRYKIIEKRQSVAFWCNPISGHATLYWYQQILGQGPKLLIQFQNNGVVDDSQLPKDRFSAERLKGVDSTLKIQPAKLEDSAVYLCASSSGSNTDTQYFGPGTRLTVL.

The genes are TRBV5-1 and TRBJ2-3; TRBD2 agrees at 11 bases. Trimming cost V 0 bases and J 5 bases; bases outside gene matches: 11. The CDR3 is 18 amino acids. The germline CDR1 and CDR2 sequences are SGHRS and YFSETQ. CDR3 nucleotide sequence: TGCGCCAGCAGCTTGGCCGGTAGCGGGGGGGCCGGAATAGATACGCAGTATTTT. It specifies CASSLAGSGGAGIDTQYF.

V gene TRBV9 combines with J gene TRBJ2-7; either TRBD1 or TRBD2 may fit D (5 bases each). CDR1 is SGDLS and CDR2 is YYNGEE in the germline V gene. V was trimmed by 4 bases and J by 5 bases, leaving 13 bases between them. This CDR3 has 13 amino acids. CDR3 sequence (DNA): TGTGCCAGCAGCTCGGGACCGCTGGACGAGCAGTACGTC. Translation: CASSSGPLDEQYV.

This chain links TRBV7-2 with TRBJ2-1, with unresolved D. CDR3 length: 13 residues. V lost 3 bases, J lost 8 bases, and 11 bases lay in between. The germline CDR1 and CDR2 sequences are SGHTA and FQGNSA. The CDR3 sequence: CASSFGNGYEQFF. DNA for the CDR3: TGTGCCAGCAGCTTCGGTAATGGCTATGAGCAGTTCTTC.

This clonotype occurred a few times. The rearrangement uses TRBV18 and TRBJ1-3; maybe TRBD1 (5 bases). CDR1 is KGHSH, CDR2 LQKENI, per germline. Deletions cut 5 bases from V and 4 bases from J, with 15 bases between. CDR3 length: 15 amino acids. The CDR3 spells CASSSQAPRGNTIYF. The CDR3, as DNA: TGTGCCAGCTCATCACAGGCTCCGCGAGGAAACACCATATATTTT.

The chain joins TRBV7-9 to TRBJ1-2; no firm D call. The CDR3 has 15 residues. The V gene lost 3 bases and the J gene lost 2 bases, with 13 bases spanning the gap. The V gene's germline CDR1 is SEHNR and CDR2 FQNEAQ (reference sequence). DNA for the CDR3: TGTGCCAGCAGCTTCGAGTGGGCAGCCAACTATGGCTACACCTTC. Protein: CASSFEWAANYGYTF.

The chain employs TRBV9 and TRBJ2-3, with TRBD2 matching 8 bases. The junction had 8 bases not matched to a gene; V was cut back by 4 bases and J by 1 base. Germline CDR1 SGDLS, CDR2 YYNGEE. CDR3 length: 16 amino acids. CDR3 loop: CASSPSLRGGTDTQYF. The CDR3 DNA is TGTGCCAGCAGCCCCTCGTTGCGGGGGGGCACAGATACGCAGTATTTT.

The table lists this clonotype with a few counts. V usage is TRBV11-2 and J usage is TRBJ2-1; 8 nucleotides match TRBD2. V trimming: 5 bases; J trimming: 3 bases; junction bases outside the gene matches: 12. From germline, CDR1 is SGHAT and CDR2 FQNNGV. The CDR3 sequence is 17 residues long. The CDR3 DNA reads TGTGCCAGCAGCCCCCTTACGCCGGGGGGGATCTACAATGAGCAGTTCTTC. Its translation is CASSPLTPGGIYNEQFF.

With respect to this clonotype: A much larger clonotype is one base distant, so this may be a read error. V is TRBV9 and J is TRBJ2-1; TRBD2 agrees at 8 bases. Germline V gene data show CDR1 as SGDLS and CDR2 as YYNGEE. The CDR3 is made up of 15 amino acids. With V trimmed by 0 bases and J by 4 bases, 3 bases remained unmatched. The CDR3 nucleotides read TGTGCCAGCAGCGTAGGAATAGCGGGGTACAATGAGCAGTTCTTC. It translates to CASSVGIAGYNEQFF.

There are many counts of this clonotype. The V and J genes are TRBV6-5 and TRBJ2-7; D is uncertain. Deletions cut 4 bases from V and 4 bases from J, with 23 bases between. CDR1 and CDR2 from the germline V gene are MNHEY and SVGAGI. This CDR3 has 17 residues. CDR3 loop: CASSFVKAGKNSYEQYV. The CDR3, as DNA: TGTGCCAGCAGTTTTGTTAAGGCCGGTAAGAATTCTTACGAGCAGTACGTC.

This clonotype turned up a few times. V usage is TRBV5-4 and J usage is TRBJ2-7, with TRBD2 matching 8 bases. The CDR3 sequence is 16 residues long. Germline CDR1 SGHNT, CDR2 YYREEE (reference sequence). Trimming at V came to 0 bases and at J to 5 bases, leaving 10 bases not matched to a gene. The DNA of the CDR3 is TGTGCCAGCAGCTTGGGAGGGACTAGGAGTGGGAACGAGCAGTACGTC. It encodes CASSLGGTRSGNEQYV.

This clonotype came up many times. This chain joins TRBV7-9 and TRBJ1-1, with D perhaps matching TRBD1 (5 bases). V shed 1 base and J shed 8 bases, with 8 bases lying between them. In germline, CDR1 is SEHNR, CDR2 FQNEAQ (reference sequence). This CDR3 is 12 amino acids long. The CDR3 region is CASSLENREAFF. The CDR3 DNA follows: TGTGCCAGCAGCTTAGAAAACAGGGAAGCTTTCTTT.

The genes are TRBV6-5 and TRBJ2-3, with 7 bases identical to TRBD1. In germline, CDR1 is MNHEY, CDR2 SVGAGI. After removal of 8 bases from V and 8 bases from J, the junction contained 10 bases not matched to a gene. The CDR3 length is 13 residues. The DNA of the CDR3 is TGTGCCAGCGGTGAGACAGGGTTACGTACGCAGTATTTT. Translating gives CASGETGLRTQYF.

V and J are TRBV9 and TRBJ1-4; no reliable D call. Trimming shortened V by 0 bases and J by 8 bases, and 14 bases separated the two germline ends. This CDR3 is built from 15 residues. Germline V gives CDR1 SGDLS, CDR2 YYNGEE. In nucleotides, the CDR3 is TGTGCCAGCAGCGTAGCTACGGGGTTCGAGGAAAAACTGTTTTTT. Protein sequence: CASSVATGFEEKLFF.